Listed here is a single TCR beta chain. The data were taken from a study of blood T cell repertoires in COVID-19. About the research overall: PBMCs, B-cell-depleted T cells, or T cells provided the cDNA or gDNA that made up the material.

Data came from immunoSEQ multiplex PCR; TCRdb stores just in-frame clones and leaves some out. The repertoire holds about 300,000 clones, with about nine tenths as singletons. The sequence was collected from a woman under 30 who had recovered from COVID-19. Input material: PBMCs or T cells enriched from blood (not recorded which).

CDR3 loop: CASSSPTGGGYNEQFF. The CDR3 DNA sequence: TGTGCCAGCAGCTCACCGACAGGGGGCGGCTACAATGAGCAGTTCTTC. The chain couples TRBV7-8 to TRBJ2-1, with 10 bases lining up with TRBD1. Per germline, CDR1 SGHVS and CDR2 FQNEAQ. V was pared by 4 bases and J by 3 bases, with 6 bases of the junction left unmatched. The CDR3 length is 16 residues.